This T cell receptor (beta chain) was sequenced in a study of T cell responses to AZD1222 COVID-19 vaccine. V was pared by 7 bases and J by 5 bases, with 6 bases of the junction left unmatched. The CDR3 contains 12 residues. Germline V gene sequence: CDR1 SGHRS, CDR2 YFSETQ. Here immunoSEQ multiplex PCR was the method, and the copy in TCRdb shows in-frame clones only, minus some. The table shows 150,000 to 200,000 clones, with approximately 90% occurring only once. The source material was peripheral blood, sampled 28 days after the second AZD1222 dose. The sequence was collected from an adult who received the AZD1222 COVID-19 vaccine. The rearrangement joins TRBV5-1 to TRBJ2-7; 7 bases map to TRBD1. CDR3 DNA sequence: TGCGCCAGCTCCCCAGGGGGTAACGAGCAGTACTTC. Translated, it gives CASSPGGNEQYF.